This T cell receptor (beta chain) emerged from a study of shared clonotypes between healthy human individuals. Study context: For every donor, three CD4 naive, three CD4 memory, two CD8 naive and one CD8 memory plates were used.

Germline lookup yields CDR1 GTSNPN and CDR2 SVGIG (reference sequence). The CDR3 loop spans 14 amino acids. The V end lost 3 bases, the J end lost 1 base, and 12 bases lay between the germline ends. Generated by immunoSEQ multiplex PCR, the TCRdb table keeps only in-frame clones and is missing some. The sample carries around 2,000,000 clones, around 95% recorded once. The TCR was taken from a man between 18 and 29 years old in good health. The V call is TRBV30, the J call TRBJ1-1; maybe TRBD1 (5 bases). Sequencing was done on a sample of naive CD4+ T cells sorted from blood. Stated subset: CD45RA+ positively selected. CDR3 region: CAWSPGHPNTEAFF. The CDR3, as DNA: TGTGCCTGGAGCCCCGGACACCCGAACACTGAAGCTTTCTTT.